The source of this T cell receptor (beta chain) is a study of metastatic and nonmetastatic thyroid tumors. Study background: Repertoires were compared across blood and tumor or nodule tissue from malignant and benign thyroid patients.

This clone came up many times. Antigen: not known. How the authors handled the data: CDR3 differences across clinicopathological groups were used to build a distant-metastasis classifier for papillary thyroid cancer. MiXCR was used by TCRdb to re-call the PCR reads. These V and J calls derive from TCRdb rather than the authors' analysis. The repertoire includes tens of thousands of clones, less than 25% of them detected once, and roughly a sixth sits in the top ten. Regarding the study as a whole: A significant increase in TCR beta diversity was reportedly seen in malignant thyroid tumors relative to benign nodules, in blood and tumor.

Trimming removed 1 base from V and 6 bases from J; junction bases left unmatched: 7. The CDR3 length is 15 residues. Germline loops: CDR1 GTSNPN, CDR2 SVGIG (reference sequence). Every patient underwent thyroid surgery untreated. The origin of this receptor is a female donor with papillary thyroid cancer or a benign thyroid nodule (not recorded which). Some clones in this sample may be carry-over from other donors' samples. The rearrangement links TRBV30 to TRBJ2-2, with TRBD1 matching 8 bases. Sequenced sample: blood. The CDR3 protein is CAWSAQDRAAGELFF. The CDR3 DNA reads TGTGCCTGGAGTGCCCAGGACAGGGCGGCCGGGGAGCTGTTTTTT. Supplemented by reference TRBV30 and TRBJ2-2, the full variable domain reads SQTIHQWPATLVQPVGSPLSLECTVEGTSNPNLYWYRQAAGRGLQLLFYSVGIGQISSEVPQNLSASRPQDRQFILSSKKLLLSDSGFYLCAWSAQDRAAGELFFGEGSRLTVL.